Following are 12 T cell receptor beta chains from one sample sequenced in a study of CD8+ T cells in alopecia areata. TCR sequencing used cDNA made by reverse transcription of extracted RNA. Assay: immunoSEQ multiplex PCR; the TCRdb copy retains only in-frame clones and omits some. Among approximately 130,000 clones listed, under 65% were seen once. Treatment denoted: oral pan-JAK inhibitor, 5-10 mg twice daily. The sequencing here drew on CD4+ T cells sorted from blood, taken at week 4, from a patient treated with tofacitinib. Receptor source: a human donor with alopecia areata.

V usage is TRBV5-1 and J usage is TRBJ2-7; a weak D match, TRBD1 (6 bases). Trimming removed 4 bases from V and 7 bases from J, with 12 bases in between. This CDR3 is 12 amino acids long. Germline CDR1 is SGHRS and CDR2 is YFSETQ. The CDR3 nucleotides read TGCGCCAGCAGCCTTGAACAGGGAGAGCAGTACTTC. It is translated as CASSLEQGEQYF.

The rearrangement joins TRBV7-2 to TRBJ2-5; the D gene is possibly TRBD2 (5 bases). The CDR3 is 15 amino acids. Germline V gene data show CDR1 as SGHTA and CDR2 as FQGNSA. Trimming shortened V by 2 bases and J by 5 bases, and 15 bases separated the two germline ends. In DNA, the CDR3 is TGTGCCAGCAGCTTACCGTTCAGGAGAGGGGAGACCCAGTACTTC. Its translation: CASSLPFRRGETQYF.

The chain uses TRBV30 and TRBJ1-1; D call uncertain. Trimming took off 1 base at V and 2 bases at J, with 8 bases between the two ends. CDR1 GTSNPN and CDR2 SVGIG come from the germline V gene (reference sequence). The CDR3 covers 13 residues. This CDR3 reads CAWSEQTNTEAFF. The CDR3 region has the DNA TGTGCCTGGAGTGAACAGACAAACACTGAAGCTTTCTTT.

The chain recombines TRBV4-3 with TRBJ2-7; 7 positions match TRBD2. V dropped 0 bases and J dropped 9; count of bases not matched to a gene: 2. The CDR3 length is 12 residues. CDR1 LGHNA and CDR2 YSLEER come from the germline V gene. The CDR3, as DNA: TGCGCCAGCAGCCAAGAAGGCGGGGGGCAGTACTTC. Translation gives CASSQEGGGQYF.

This clone appeared a few times. The gene calls are TRBV5-5 and TRBJ2-1; the D gene is possibly TRBD1 (6 bases). Germline CDR1 and CDR2: SGHKS and YYEKEE (reference sequence). Trimming shortened V by 2 bases and J by 8 bases, and 20 bases separated the two germline ends. The CDR3 length is 16 residues. CDR3 amino acids: CASSFRGGGVEDEQFF. For the CDR3, the DNA is TGTGCCAGCAGCTTCAGAGGGGGTGGGGTCGAGGATGAGCAGTTCTTC.

As DNA, the CDR3 is TGTGCCAGCAAGGTTTGGGGTACCTACGAGCAGTACTTC. It specifies CASKVWGTYEQYF. The V call is TRBV2, the J call TRBJ2-7; no firm D call. Trimming cost V 7 bases and J 2 bases, with 12 bases left between them. Germline V gene data show CDR1 as SNHLY and CDR2 as FYNNEI. There are 13 residues in the CDR3. The full variable domain, in which reference TRBV2 and TRBJ2-7 provide the parts outside the CDR3, is EPEVTQTPSHQVTQMGQEVILRCVPISNHLYFYWYRQILGQKVEFLVSFYNNEISEKSEIFDDQFSVERPDGSNFTLKIRSTKLEDSAMYFCASKVWGTYEQYFGPGTRLTVT.

V and J are TRBV7-2 and TRBJ2-5; weak D call: TRBD1 (7 bases). The ends were cut back, 5 bases at V and 1 base at J, with 17 bases in the middle. CDR1 is SGHTA and CDR2 is FQGNSA in the germline V gene. The CDR3 length is 16 residues. The DNA of the CDR3 is TGTGCCAGCAGCCTCCAGGGGGGAAGGGGCCAAGAGACCCAGTACTTC. It yields the protein CASSLQGGRGQETQYF.

The CDR3 region is CASSEWDSSYEQYF. CDR3 in DNA: TGTGCCAGCAGTGAATGGGACAGCTCCTACGAGCAGTACTTC. V and J are TRBV25-1 and TRBJ2-7, with 7 bases identical to TRBD1. V was clipped by 1 base and J by 0 bases; unmatched bases: 0. Germline loops: CDR1 MGHDK, CDR2 SYGVNS. CDR3 length equals 14 residues.

This clone showed up just a few times. V and J are TRBV27 and TRBJ1-2; D might be TRBD1 (5 bases). This CDR3 spans 13 amino acids. Per the germline V gene, CDR1 is MNHEY and CDR2 is SMNVEV (reference sequence). The germline V and J ends were trimmed by 6 bases and 4 bases, with 12 bases remaining between them. Here the CDR3 reads CASSSNQGYGYTF. CDR3 sequence (DNA): TGTGCCAGCAGCTCTAACCAGGGCTATGGCTACACCTTC.

This sequence joins TRBV9 and TRBJ1-2; D is perhaps TRBD1 (5 bases). Deletions cut 2 bases from V and 8 bases from J, with 13 bases between. The germline CDR1 and CDR2 sequences are SGDLS and YYNGEE. The CDR3 consists of 13 residues. DNA for the CDR3: TGTGCCAGCAGCGTGGACACACCGGGAGGCTACACCTTC. Its protein product is CASSVDTPGGYTF. Filled out from reference TRBV9 and TRBJ1-2, the complete variable domain reads DSGVTQTPKHLITATGQRVTLRCSPRSGDLSVYWYQQSLDQGLQFLIQYYNGEERAKGNILERFSAQQFPDLHSELNLSSLELGDSALYFCASSVDTPGGYTFGSGTRLTVV.

In nucleotides, the CDR3 is TGTGCCAGCAGCTCCCGACTAGCGGGGGGCCAAGAGACCCAGTACTTC. It translates to CASSSRLAGGQETQYF. The chain recombines TRBV7-2 with TRBJ2-5; 13 nucleotides line up with TRBD2. The germline CDR1 and CDR2 sequences are SGHTA and FQGNSA. J gave up 1 base and V 4 bases, and 3 bases lay outside the gene matches. There are 16 residues in the CDR3.

V gene TRBV11-2 combines with J gene TRBJ1-1, with D hard to call. The CDR3 is 14 amino acids. V lost 4 bases to trimming and J lost 5 bases, with 14 bases between them. The V gene's germline CDR1 is SGHAT and CDR2 FQNNGV. For the CDR3, the DNA is TGTGCCAGCAGCTCCAGCCCGGGGAGGACTGAAGCTTTCTTT. Its protein is CASSSSPGRTEAFF.